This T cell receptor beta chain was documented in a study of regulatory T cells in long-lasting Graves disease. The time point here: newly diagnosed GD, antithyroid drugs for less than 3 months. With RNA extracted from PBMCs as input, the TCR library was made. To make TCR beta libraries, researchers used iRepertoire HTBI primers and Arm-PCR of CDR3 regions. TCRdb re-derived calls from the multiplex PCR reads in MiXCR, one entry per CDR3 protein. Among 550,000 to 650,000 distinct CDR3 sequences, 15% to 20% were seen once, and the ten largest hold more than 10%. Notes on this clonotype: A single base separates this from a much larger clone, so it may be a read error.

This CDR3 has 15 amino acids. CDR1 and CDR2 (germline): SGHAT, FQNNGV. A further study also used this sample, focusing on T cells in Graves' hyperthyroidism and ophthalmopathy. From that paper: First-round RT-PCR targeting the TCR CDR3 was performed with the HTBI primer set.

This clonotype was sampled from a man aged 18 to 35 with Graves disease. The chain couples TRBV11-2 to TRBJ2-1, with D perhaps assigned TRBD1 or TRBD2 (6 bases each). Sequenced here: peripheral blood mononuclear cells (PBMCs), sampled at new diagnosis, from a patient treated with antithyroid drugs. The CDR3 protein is CAGSSRGGDFNEQFF. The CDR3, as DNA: TGTGCCGGCAGCTCCAGGGGAGGAGATTTTAATGAGCAGTTCTTC.